What follows is one T cell receptor beta chain and its context. The antigen is not known. The data stem from a study of cytomegalovirus exposure and HLA in healthy donors. This CDR3 has 21 amino acids. V trimming: 4 bases; J trimming: 0 bases; junction bases outside the gene matches: 14. Germline V gene data show CDR1 as SGDLS and CDR2 as YYNGEE. With 60 Vbeta and 13 Jbeta primers, the PCR was carried out. The assay was immunoSEQ multiplex PCR, and TCRdb's table has in-frame clones only and misses some. The sample records 100,000 or so clones, less than 85% being singletons. Study findings and constraints: Accurate HLA-A and HLA-B prediction from TCR beta sequences was reported for most subjects.

These donors, healthy bone marrow donors, were studied. The receptor comes from a man aged 40-49 years in good health and CMV-seropositive. The chain carries TRBV9 and TRBJ2-1; 15 nucleotides line up with TRBD2. Sample: PBMCs. As DNA, the CDR3 is TGTGCCAGCAGCTCTAGAGGGGGGACTAGCGGGAGGCCTAGCTCCTACAATGAGCAGTTCTTC. It is translated as CASSSRGGTSGRPSSYNEQFF.